This TCR beta chain was sequenced in a study of T cell responses to AZD1222 COVID-19 vaccine. Study-level points and caveats: Only 5 or 6 individuals given AZD1222 were seropositive at baseline.

The V gene's germline CDR1 is SQVTM and CDR2 ANQGSEA. Trimming removed 6 bases from V and 1 base from J, with 12 bases in between. The length of the CDR3 is 14 residues. In the case of this clone: The antigen remains undetermined.

Measured with immunoSEQ multiplex PCR; TCRdb has only the in-frame clones, and not every one. The sample carries over 75,000 clones, around nine tenths recorded once. The receptor was isolated from an adult in good health. The genes are TRBV29-1 and TRBJ2-2, with D perhaps assigned TRBD1 or TRBD2 (5 bases each). Sequenced material: peripheral blood, taken on day 0 of AZD1222 vaccination. This CDR3 reads CSVRRDQNTGELFF. The CDR3 DNA follows: TGCAGCGTGCGCCGGGACCAGAACACCGGGGAGCTGTTTTTT.